This T cell receptor (beta chain) was sequenced during a study of graft-versus-host responses after intestinal transplantation. This table comes from immunoSEQ multiplex PCR, and its TCRdb copy is limited to in-frame clones, with some not included. The sample lists about 73,000 clones, 90% occurring once. Remarks on this clone: Its specificity is unknown.

This receptor was identified in a human donor who was the organ donor for an intestinal transplant. Sequenced material: unstimulated CD8+ T cells sorted from spleen or lymph node cells, taken before transplant.

The CDR3 loop reads CASSPFDRAPTGELFF. Here the CDR3 DNA reads TGTGCCAGCAGTCCCTTCGACAGGGCACCCACCGGGGAGCTGTTTTTT. The chain combines TRBV6-6 with TRBJ2-2, with 7 bases aligning to TRBD1. CDR3 length: 16 residues. J lost 4 bases, V lost 5 bases, and 10 bases had no gene match. Looked up from germline, CDR1 is MNHNY and CDR2 is SVGAGI (reference sequence).